This TCR beta chain emerged from a study of T cell responses to AZD1222 COVID-19 vaccine. About the research overall: Pooling covered second doses at about 4 or about 12 weeks.

This clone was picked up a small number of times. Its antigen is undetermined. Profiled with immunoSEQ multiplex PCR; TCRdb holds only in-frame clones, not every one. This table holds about 170,000 clones, more than 80% found once. The V and J ends lost 7 bases and 5 bases respectively, with 20 bases between them. From germline, CDR1 is SNHLY and CDR2 FYNNEI. This CDR3 has 15 amino acids. The study, taken as a whole, reports: In all cases, repertoires were sampled only after the peak T cell response. Close to half of all spike-specific TCRs reportedly target regions of the variants that are unmutated. It should be noted that donors were predominantly white British and more often female, and clonal diversity was possibly underestimated.

The rearrangement links TRBV2 to TRBJ1-2; D gene ambiguous. The sample consisted of peripheral blood, taken on day 0 of AZD1222 vaccination. This TCR was sampled from an adult in good health. CDR3 DNA: TGTGCCAGCACCGAGGGAAACCCGACTGTATATGGCTACACCTTC. This codes for CASTEGNPTVYGYTF.